A single sample gave rise to the 2 T cell receptor beta chains below, sequenced in a study of blood T cells in healthy people across ages. A J-beta primer mix and a sample-barcoded 5' primer were used in a second PCR of roughly 7 to 12 cycles. MiXCR, run by TCRdb on the 5' RACE reads, gives a single entry per CDR3 protein. The data show fewer than 600,000 distinct CDR3 sequences, about 28% seen once. This same sample was also part of a study on T cells of mothers and their children.

The sequencing sample was made of blood. The receptor source for this set is a boy between 2 and 15 years old in good health.

The genes are TRBV7-6 and TRBJ2-5; D call uncertain. V was shortened by 5 bases and J by 4 bases, with 14 bases between the two germline ends. This CDR3 contains 14 residues. Germline V gene lookup returns CDR1 SGHVS and CDR2 FNYEAQ. CDR3 loop: CASSVSSIRETQYF. The CDR3 region has the DNA TGTGCCAGCAGCGTGAGTTCCATTCGAGAGACCCAGTACTTC.

This sequence joins TRBV29-1 and TRBJ2-1; 10 bases fit TRBD2. The assigned J gene may be wrong: the sequence end matches TRBJ2-5 better. CDR1 and CDR2 from the germline V gene are SQVTM and ANQGSEA. The length of the CDR3 is 15 residues. The CDR3 reads CSVRVTSGKGETQYF. CDR3 bases: TGCAGCGTGAGGGTTACTAGCGGGAAGGGAGAGACCCAGTACTTC.